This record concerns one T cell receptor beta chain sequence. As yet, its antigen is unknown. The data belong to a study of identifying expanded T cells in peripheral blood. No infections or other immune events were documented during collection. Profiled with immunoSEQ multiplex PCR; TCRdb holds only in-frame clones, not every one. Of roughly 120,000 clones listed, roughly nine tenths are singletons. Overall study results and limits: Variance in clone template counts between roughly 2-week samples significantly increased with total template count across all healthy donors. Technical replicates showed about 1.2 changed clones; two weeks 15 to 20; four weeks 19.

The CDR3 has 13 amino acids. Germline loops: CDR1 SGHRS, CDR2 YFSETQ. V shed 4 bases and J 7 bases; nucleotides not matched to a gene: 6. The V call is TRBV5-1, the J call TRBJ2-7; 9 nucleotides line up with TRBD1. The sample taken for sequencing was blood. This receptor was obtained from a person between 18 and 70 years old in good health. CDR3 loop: CASSPTGTGEQYF. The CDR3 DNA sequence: TGCGCCAGCAGCCCGACTGGGACAGGGGAGCAGTACTTC.